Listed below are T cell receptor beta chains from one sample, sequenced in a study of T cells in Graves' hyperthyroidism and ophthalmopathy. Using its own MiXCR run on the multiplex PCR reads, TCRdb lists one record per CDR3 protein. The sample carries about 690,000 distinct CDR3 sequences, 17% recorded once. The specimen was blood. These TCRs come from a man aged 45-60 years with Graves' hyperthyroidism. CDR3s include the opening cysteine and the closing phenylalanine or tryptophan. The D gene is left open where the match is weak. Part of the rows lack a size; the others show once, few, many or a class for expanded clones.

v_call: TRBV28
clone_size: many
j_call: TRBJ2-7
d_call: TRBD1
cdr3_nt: TGTGCCAGCATTTCCCAGCCATCCAGGGGGATCGCCTACGAGCAGTACTTC
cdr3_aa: CASISQPSRGIAYEQYF

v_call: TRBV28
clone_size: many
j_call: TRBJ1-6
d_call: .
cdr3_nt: TGTGCCAGCCAACTACAGAATTCACCCCTCCACTTT
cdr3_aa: CASQLQNSPLHF

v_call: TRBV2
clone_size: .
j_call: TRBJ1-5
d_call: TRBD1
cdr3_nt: TGTGCCAGCAATAAGGGGACAGGATCGGGTCAGCCCCAGCATTTT
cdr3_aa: CASNKGTGSGQPQHF

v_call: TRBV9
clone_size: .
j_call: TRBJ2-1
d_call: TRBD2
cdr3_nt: TGTGCCAGCAGCGTAGAACTAGCGGGAGTTGGTGAGCAGTTCTTC
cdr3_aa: CASSVELAGVGEQFF

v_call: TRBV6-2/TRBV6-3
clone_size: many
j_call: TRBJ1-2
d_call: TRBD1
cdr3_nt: TGTGCCAGCAGATTTGGACAGGGCGTCTATGGCTACACCTTC
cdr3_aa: CASRFGQGVYGYTF

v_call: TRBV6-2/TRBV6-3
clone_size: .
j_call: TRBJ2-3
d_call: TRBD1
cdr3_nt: TGTGCCAGCAGTTTTGCCGGGACAGCAGTCACAGATACGCAGTATTTT
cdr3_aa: CASSFAGTAVTDTQYF

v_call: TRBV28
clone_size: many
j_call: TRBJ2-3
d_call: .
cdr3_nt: TGTGCCAGCAGGGGGGGAAGGAGCACAGATACGCAGTATTTT
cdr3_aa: CASRGGRSTDTQYF

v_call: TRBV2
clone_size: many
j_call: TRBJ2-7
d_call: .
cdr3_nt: TGTGCCAGCAGTGAGTGGGACGGCAGCTCCTACGAGCAGTACTTC
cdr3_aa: CASSEWDGSSYEQYF

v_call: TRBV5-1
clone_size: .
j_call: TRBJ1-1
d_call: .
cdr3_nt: TGCGCCAGCAGCTTCGGTTCTGGCACTGAAGCTTTCTTT
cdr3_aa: CASSFGSGTEAFF

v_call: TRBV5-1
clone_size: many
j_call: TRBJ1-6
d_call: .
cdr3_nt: TGCGCCAGCAGCCGTTTGACAGGTGTCGGTTCACCCCTCCACTTT
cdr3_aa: CASSRLTGVGSPLHF